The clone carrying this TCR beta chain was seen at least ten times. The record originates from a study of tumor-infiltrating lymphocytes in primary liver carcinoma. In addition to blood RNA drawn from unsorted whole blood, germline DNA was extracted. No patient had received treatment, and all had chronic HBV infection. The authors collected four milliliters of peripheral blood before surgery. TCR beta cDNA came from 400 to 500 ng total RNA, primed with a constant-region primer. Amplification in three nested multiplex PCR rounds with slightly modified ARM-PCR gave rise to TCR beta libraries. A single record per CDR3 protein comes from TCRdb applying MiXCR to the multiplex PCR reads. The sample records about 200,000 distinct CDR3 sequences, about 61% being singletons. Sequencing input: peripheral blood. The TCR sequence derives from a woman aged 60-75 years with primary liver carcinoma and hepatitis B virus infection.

Written as DNA, the CDR3 is TGTGCCAGCAGCGAAACCGGGGCGCGGAATGAAAAACTGTTTTTT. It encodes CASSETGARNEKLFF. This chain links TRBV11-2 with TRBJ1-4; TRBD1 is a possible D gene (5 bases). Germline V gene sequence: CDR1 SGHAT, CDR2 FQNNGV. Trimming removed 5 bases at V and 5 bases at J, with 15 bases between. The CDR3 consists of 15 residues.